The source of this T cell receptor (beta chain) is a study of T cells in Graves' hyperthyroidism and ophthalmopathy. Broader study findings: The blood repertoire included most of the expanded thyroid clonotypes above 0.001. Ophthalmopathy, as predicted by the model, came a median roughly 6.5 months after the prediction.

Germline V lookup: CDR1 MNHEY, CDR2 SVGAGI. This CDR3 region has 16 residues. V gave up 5 bases and J gave up 5 bases; unmatched junction bases: 12. RNA transcripts were the template for amplifying TCR beta CDR3 regions. RT-PCR in the first round (using the HTBI primer set) targeted the TCR CDR3. One entry per CDR3 protein, called by TCRdb with MiXCR from the multiplex PCR reads. The profile covers 89,000 or so distinct CDR3 sequences, with around 42% appearing a single time and roughly a tenth taken by the ten largest. Stable Graves' hyperthyroidism denoted no ophthalmopathy progression over 18 months. In making diagnoses, clinical symptoms, serum thyroxine and TRAb, thyroid ultrasound and orbital computed tomography were all used. On this clonotype: Its specificity is not known.

The receptor was derived from a woman aged 25-40 years with Graves' hyperthyroidism. The rearrangement joins TRBV6-5 to TRBJ2-5, with TRBD2 identical over 9 bases. Sequencing was performed on peripheral blood or thyroid tissue (not recorded which). CDR3 protein: CASSHRVAGVGETQYF. In DNA, the CDR3 is TGTGCCAGCAGTCACAGGGTAGCGGGAGTGGGGGAGACCCAGTACTTC.